This TCR beta chain originates from a study of shared clonotypes between healthy human individuals. Study-wide background: Three men and a couple of women, aged 18 to 49, were donors. Whole-study findings and limits: A limitation of the genetic and exposure-history diversity represented arose from few donors.

The CDR3 has 16 amino acids. Each of the donors was a healthy adult who was HIV-negative and had not had a recent acute infection or vaccination. All the donors were Caucasian adults who lived in Nashville, Tennessee. Produced via immunoSEQ multiplex PCR; TCRdb's table is partial and in-frame only. The profile shows around 450,000 clones, about 76% of them singletons. Turning to this clone: The antigen is not known.

The V call is TRBV21-1, the J call TRBJ2-1; the DNA was not used to check the table's D call, TRBD1. TRBV21-1 is recorded as a pseudogene. This clonotype originated in a woman in her thirties or forties in good health. Some clones in this sample may be carry-over from other donors' samples. Sequenced: PBMCs. The CDR3 DNA is TGTGCCAGCAGCAAACCGAGAGGGACAGTTCGGCGTGAGCAGTTCTTC. Protein sequence: CASSKPRGTVRREQFF.